This passage covers 13 T cell receptor beta chains from one sample sequenced in a study of PD-L1 blockade in urothelial cancer (dated by TCRdb to 2016 to 2017). Libraries came from the immunoSEQ multiplex PCR assay. Drawn from immuneACCESS, this table holds only the in-frame rearrangements with V and J called that TCRdb kept. Clones are partly lost; checked studies trace under half to an unresolved V gene and leave the rest unexplained. A total of approximately 47,000 clones appear in this sample, 82% of them only once. Roughly 1.8% of the sample is taken by the ten largest. According to the study, the label for this sample's time point signals: pretreatment peripheral blood. Specimen: PBMCs, collected around atezolizumab (anti-PD-L1) treatment. These receptors were obtained from a man aged 50 to 59 with urothelial cancer.

This chain uses TRBV7-9 with TRBJ1-2; 11 bases are a match to TRBD1. This CDR3 comprises 14 residues. Germline V gene lookup returns CDR1 SEHNR and CDR2 FQNEAQ (reference sequence). J lost 7 bases, V lost 1 base, and 2 bases had no gene match. CDR3: CASSLGTGGSGYTF. The CDR3 bases are TGTGCCAGCAGCTTAGGGACAGGGGGCTCTGGCTACACCTTC.

This sequence joins TRBV14 and TRBJ2-7; no firm D call. The CDR3 covers 17 residues. The germline V and J ends were trimmed by 0 bases and 0 bases, with 15 bases remaining between them. Germline V gene lookup returns CDR1 SGHDN and CDR2 FVKESK. CDR3 coding DNA: TGTGCCAGCAGCCAAGATCCCGTCGAGTCCCACTCCTACGAGCAGTACTTC. This sequence encodes CASSQDPVESHSYEQYF.

The genes are TRBV28 and TRBJ2-5; 10 positions match TRBD1. The V segment lost 5 bases and the J segment 4 bases; nucleotides outside the gene matches: 4. Per germline, CDR1 MDHEN and CDR2 SYDVKM. The CDR3 contains 14 residues. This chain's CDR3 is CASSADRGRETQYF. As DNA, the CDR3 is TGTGCCAGCAGTGCAGACAGGGGGCGAGAGACCCAGTACTTC.

This chain links TRBV11-2 with TRBJ2-7; weak D call: TRBD1 (5 bases). The V gene lost 5 bases and the J gene lost 4 bases, with 12 bases spanning the gap. Per germline, CDR1 SGHAT and CDR2 FQNNGV. CDR3 length: 13 residues. The CDR3 loop is CASSHDTGYEQYF. The CDR3 DNA reads as TGTGCCAGCAGCCATGACACAGGTTACGAGCAGTACTTC.

The rearrangement joins TRBV6-1 to TRBJ1-2; a possible D gene is TRBD1 (6 bases). The germline V and J ends were trimmed by 0 bases and 7 bases, with 12 bases remaining between them. Germline CDR1 is MNHNS and CDR2 is SASEGT. This CDR3 region has 14 residues. CDR3 in DNA: TGTGCCAGCAGTGAAGCGATGGGGGCGGGTGGCTACACCTTC. Translating gives CASSEAMGAGGYTF.

This chain joins TRBV7-8 and TRBJ1-1; weak D call: TRBD1 (6 bases). Trimming took off 2 bases at V and 1 base at J, with 8 bases between the two ends. This CDR3 comprises 14 residues. Germline CDR1 is SGHVS and CDR2 is FQNEAQ. Written as DNA, the CDR3 is TGTGCCAGCAGCTTAACGGACAGGAACACTGAAGCTTTCTTT. It yields the protein CASSLTDRNTEAFF.

J is TRBJ1-2 and V is TRBV19, with a possible D match to TRBD1 (6 bases). V lost 5 bases and J 3 bases, leaving 10 bases between the germline ends. Germline lookup yields CDR1 LNHDA and CDR2 SQIVND (reference sequence). The CDR3 loop spans 13 amino acids. The CDR3 DNA follows: TGTGCCAGTAGTCTGAGGACAGACTATGGCTACACCTTC. Residues: CASSLRTDYGYTF.

By share of the sample, this clone is medium-sized (0.01 to 0.1%). This chain joins TRBV6-5 and TRBJ1-1; D may be TRBD1 (6 bases). V lost 2 bases and J lost 10, with 17 bases in between. CDR3 length: 14 amino acids. Per germline, CDR1 MNHEY and CDR2 SVGAGI. The CDR3 protein is CASSYDQGNPGAFF. As DNA, the CDR3 is TGTGCCAGCAGTTACGACCAGGGGAACCCTGGAGCTTTCTTT.

With respect to this clone: An end of the junction differs from the germline gene, which may be a read error. This rearrangement joins TRBV7-7 to TRBJ2-3; TRBD2 might be the D (7 bases). Germline V gene lookup returns CDR1 SSHAT and CDR2 FNYEAQ (reference sequence). The CDR3 has 15 amino acids. CDR3 loop: CASSLGRGSTDTQYF. The CDR3 DNA follows: TGTGCTAGCAGCTTGGGGAGGGGGAGCACAGATACGCAGTATTTT.

In regard to this clone: A junction boundary mismatches the germline segment, possibly from a read error. The same CDR3 arises from other DNA sequences in this sample as well. This rearrangement joins TRBV4-1 to TRBJ1-1; 11 bases line up with TRBD1. The CDR3 sequence is 15 residues long. Germline values: CDR1 MGHRA, CDR2 YSYEKL. The CDR3 bases are TGCGCCAGCAGTCAAGGACAGGGGGCGGACACTGAAGCTTTCTTT. Amino acid sequence: CASSQGQGADTEAFF.

The chain couples TRBV4-2 to TRBJ2-3; TRBD1 might be the D (5 bases). Germline CDR1 reads LGHNA; CDR2 reads YNFKEQ. Trimming cost V 4 bases and J 4 bases, with 12 bases left between them. The CDR3 loop spans 14 amino acids. The CDR3, as DNA: TGTGCCAGCAGCCCCTACCAGGGTTCAGATACGCAGTATTTT. This translates into CASSPYQGSDTQYF.

This sequence joins TRBV19 and TRBJ2-6, with 7 bases lining up with TRBD2. The CDR3 runs 18 residues. In germline, CDR1 is LNHDA, CDR2 SQIVND (reference sequence). V trimming: 5 bases; J trimming: 4 bases; junction bases outside the gene matches: 14. The CDR3 here is CASSEGIVRGDGANVLTF. The DNA for the CDR3 is TGTGCCAGTAGTGAGGGTATTGTACGGGGGGACGGGGCCAACGTCCTGACTTTC.

V gene TRBV7-2 combines with J gene TRBJ2-4, with unresolved D. V lost 6 bases and J 7 bases, leaving 13 bases between the germline ends. Per the germline V gene, CDR1 is SGHTA and CDR2 is FQGNSA. CDR3 length: 13 amino acids. CDR3 residues: CASRPPDTNIQYF. CDR3 nucleotide sequence: TGTGCCAGCAGACCTCCTGACACGAACATTCAGTACTTC.